This T cell receptor (beta chain) was found in a study of T cell responses to AZD1222 COVID-19 vaccine. The assay was immunoSEQ multiplex PCR, and TCRdb's table has in-frame clones only and misses some. The table lists approximately 110,000 clones, around 95% of them singletons. The sequences come from peripheral blood, collected on day 0 of AZD1222 vaccination. The TCR was taken from an adult in good health.

In DNA, the CDR3 is TGCGCCAGCAGCCAAGACGGGCCCTTCAACTATGGCTACACCTTC. This translates into CASSQDGPFNYGYTF. This rearrangement joins TRBV4-3 to TRBJ1-2, with D unclear. V lost 0 bases, J lost 2 bases, and 10 bases lay in between. The CDR3 extends over 15 amino acids. The germline V gene encodes CDR1 LGHNA and CDR2 YSLEER.